The rows below give T cell receptor beta chains drawn from one sample of a study of yellow fever vaccine responses in identical twins. From the RT-PCR reads, TCRdb called clonotypes with MiXCR, one entry per CDR3 protein. The top ten clones hold about 2.1% of a sample with some 5,000 distinct CDR3 sequences, around 92% of them seen once. The sample in question was T cells from blood (PBMCs), unsorted or a sorted subset (not recorded which), obtained before or after yellow fever vaccination (not recorded which). The receptors were gathered from a woman between 18 and 29 years old who received the yellow fever vaccine. CDR3s leave out the opening cysteine and the closing phenylalanine or tryptophan.

12	TRBJ2-3	TRBV5-1	ASSPGLATDTQY
13	TRBJ2-1	TRBV4-3	ASSQEEGSYNEQF
11	TRBJ2-7	TRBV5-4	ASSFGYFDEQY
14	TRBJ2-1	TRBV12-3/TRBV12-4	ASSIWSGRLYNEQF
16	TRBJ1-5	TRBV14	ASSLGNRGVGGNQPQH
14	TRBJ2-1	TRBV4-1	ASSQTLGLSYNEQF
14	TRBJ2-5	TRBV5-4	ASSKGLAGAGETQY
13	TRBJ1-6	TRBV15	ATSRVSQGGSPLH
8	TRBJ2-1	TRBV29-1	SVDLNPQF
12	TRBJ2-7	TRBV5-1	ASSPWTGKYEQY
13	TRBJ2-3	TRBV19	ASRRGDGGTDTQY
14	TRBJ2-1	TRBV12-3/TRBV12-4	ASSPIQGFGLREQF
14	TRBJ2-7	TRBV5-6	ASSSSGTGIPYEQY
14	TRBJ2-1	TRBV3-1	ASSQDDAAPYNEQF
10	TRBJ2-2	TRBV7-8	ASSLATGELF
13	TRBJ2-7	TRBV11-1	ASSRQPTDSYEQY
12	TRBJ2-3	TRBV11-2	ASSLGGITDTQY
11	TRBJ2-6	TRBV7-9	ASGSSGANVLT
12	TRBJ1-4	TRBV11-1	ASSLPRQVEKLF
11	TRBJ1-2	TRBV28	ASSLAGFYGYT
12	TRBJ2-7	TRBV29-1	SATIRAGIDEQY
12	TRBJ2-5	TRBV10-3	AISEDRDSETQY
9	TRBJ1-3	TRBV30	AVPSGNTIY
10	TRBJ2-3	TRBV21-1	ASSKGSDTQY
11	TRBJ2-1	TRBV12-3/TRBV12-4	ASSNRWNGEQF
14	TRBJ1-2	TRBV6-5	ASSFRGQATNYGYT
12	TRBJ1-4	TRBV15	ATSQRRGDEKLF
15	TRBJ2-1	TRBV15	ATSRDATFGSYNEQF
14	TRBJ1-5	TRBV10-3	AISDQDRGGNQPQH
11	TRBJ2-7	TRBV6-5	ASSYLEGYEQY
12	TRBJ2-7	TRBV20-1	SVPGLARGNEQY
11	TRBJ2-7	TRBV11-1	ASSGPGTYEQY
14	TRBJ2-7	TRBV4-2	ASSQENGLAEYEQY
13	TRBJ1-6	TRBV3-1	ASSKRDRYNSPLH
10	TRBJ2-2	TRBV7-8	ASRGERGELF
12	TRBJ2-1	TRBV5-5	ASFASVSYNEQF
13	TRBJ2-1	TRBV7-3	ASSLSGGLNNEQF
11	TRBJ2-7	TRBV29-1	SVGPSGQHEQY
13	TRBJ1-5	TRBV27	ASSLSTTGGQPQH
12	TRBJ2-1	TRBV11-3	ASSLVPPGSEQF
10	TRBJ2-1	TRBV12-3/TRBV12-4	ASSLPYNEQF
14	TRBJ2-1	TRBV11-1	ASSLGSNRDIDEQF
12	TRBJ2-1	TRBV11-1	ASSLAGGHNEQF
10	TRBJ1-5	TRBV7-9	ASSPGDQPQH
11	TRBJ1-5	TRBV10-3	ASSESANQPQH
13	TRBJ2-1	TRBV24-1	ATSDLDRASNEQF
10	TRBJ2-7	TRBV10-1	ASSDRFVEQY
15	TRBJ1-1	TRBV7-6	ASSLERSGGLGTEAF
12	TRBJ2-7	TRBV10-1	ASSEDRRTYEQY
13	TRBJ1-5	TRBV10-1	ASTLLGQVYQPQH
11	TRBJ2-5	TRBV2	ASSELAGETQY
12	TRBJ2-5	TRBV7-8	ASSFTPSMGTQY
13	TRBJ2-7	TRBV18	ASSPGGTATYEQY
11	TRBJ1-1	TRBV4-1	ASSRQEDTEAF